This T cell receptor (beta chain) was sequenced for a study of early T cells in non-severe SARS-CoV-2 infection. Study-wide results and caveats: CD4 and private specificities were missed by VDJdb matching, which favored anti-spike CD8 responses.

As for this clonotype: The antigen is not known.

Unique molecular identifiers were added to individual cDNA molecules. TCRdb re-analysed the 5' RACE reads in MiXCR, keeping a single row per CDR3 protein. This sample has 95,000 to 110,000 distinct CDR3 sequences; 11% occur once, and the top ten carry 7.6%. CDR1 and CDR2 (germline): SQVTM, ANQGSEA. CDR3 length: 10 amino acids. Trimming stripped 7 bases from V and 5 bases from J, with 6 bases between. The sample consisted of whole blood. This chain connects TRBV29-1 to TRBJ2-1; D unresolved. The clonotype comes from an adult who was a healthcare worker with PCR-confirmed SARS-CoV-2 infection or an uninfected control (not recorded which). CDR3 amino acids: CSAANNEQFF. The CDR3 coding sequence is TGCAGCGCCGCCAACAATGAGCAGTTCTTC.